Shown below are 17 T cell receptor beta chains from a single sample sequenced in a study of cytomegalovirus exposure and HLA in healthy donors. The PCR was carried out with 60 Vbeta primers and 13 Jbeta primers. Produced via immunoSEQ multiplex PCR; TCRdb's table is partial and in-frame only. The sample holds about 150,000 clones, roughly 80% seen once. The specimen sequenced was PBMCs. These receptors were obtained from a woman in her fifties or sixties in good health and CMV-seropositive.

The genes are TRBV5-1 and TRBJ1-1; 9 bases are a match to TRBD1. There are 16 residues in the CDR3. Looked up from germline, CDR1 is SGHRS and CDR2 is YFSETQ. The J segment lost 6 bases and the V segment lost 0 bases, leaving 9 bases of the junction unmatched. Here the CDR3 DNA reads TGCGCCAGCAGCTTGGGGGACAGGGCTCGCGGATCTGAAGCTTTCTTT. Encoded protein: CASSLGDRARGSEAFF.

The CDR3 DNA sequence: TGTGCCAGCTCACCAGTGGACAGGGATCCCTACGAGCAGTACTTC. Its protein is CASSPVDRDPYEQYF. This chain links TRBV18 with TRBJ2-7; 8 nucleotides line up with TRBD1. The CDR3 loop spans 15 amino acids. Germline V gene sequence: CDR1 KGHSH, CDR2 LQKENI. V shed 2 bases and J 2 bases; nucleotides not matched to a gene: 5.

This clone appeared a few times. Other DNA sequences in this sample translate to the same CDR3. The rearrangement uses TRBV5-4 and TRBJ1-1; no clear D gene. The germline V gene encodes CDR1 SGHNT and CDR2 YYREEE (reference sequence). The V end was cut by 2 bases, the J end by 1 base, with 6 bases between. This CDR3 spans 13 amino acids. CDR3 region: CASSLTANTEAFF. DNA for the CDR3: TGTGCCAGCAGCTTAACAGCGAACACTGAAGCTTTCTTT.

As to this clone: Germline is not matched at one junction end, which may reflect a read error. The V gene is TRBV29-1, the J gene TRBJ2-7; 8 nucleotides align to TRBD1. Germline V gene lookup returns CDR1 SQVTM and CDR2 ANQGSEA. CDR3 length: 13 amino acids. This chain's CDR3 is CSVEDRGSPEQYF. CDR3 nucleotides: TGCAGCGTGGAAGACAGGGGTTCGCCCGAGCAGTACTTC.

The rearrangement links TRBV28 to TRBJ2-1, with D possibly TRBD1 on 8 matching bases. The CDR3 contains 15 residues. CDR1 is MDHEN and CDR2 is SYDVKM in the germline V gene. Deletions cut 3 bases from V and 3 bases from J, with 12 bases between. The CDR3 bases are TGTGCCAGCAGTTTCTACAGGGGGGGCTACAATGAGCAGTTCTTC. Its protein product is CASSFYRGGYNEQFF.

The CDR3 nucleotides read TGTGCCAGTGCCCGGGACAGCCCGACGAACACCGGGGAGCTGTTTTTT. Its protein product is CASARDSPTNTGELFF. The chain uses TRBV2 and TRBJ2-2; 7 bases agree with TRBD1. This CDR3 is 16 amino acids long. Germline V gene sequence: CDR1 SNHLY, CDR2 FYNNEI. The V gene end was trimmed by 9 bases and the J gene end by 0 bases; junction bases not matched to a gene: 10. The full variable domain, with the rest looked up from reference TRBV2 and TRBJ2-2, is EPEVTQTPSHQVTQMGQEVILRCVPISNHLYFYWYRQILGQKVEFLVSFYNNEISEKSEIFDDQFSVERPDGSNFTLKIRSTKLEDSAMYFCASARDSPTNTGELFFGEGSRLTVL.

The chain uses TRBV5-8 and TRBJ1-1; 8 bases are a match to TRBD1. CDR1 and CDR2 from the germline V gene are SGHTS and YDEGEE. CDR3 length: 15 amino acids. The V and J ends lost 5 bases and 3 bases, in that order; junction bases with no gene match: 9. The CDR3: CASRYLQGGDTEAFF. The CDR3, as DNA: TGTGCCAGCAGATATCTACAGGGGGGAGACACTGAAGCTTTCTTT.

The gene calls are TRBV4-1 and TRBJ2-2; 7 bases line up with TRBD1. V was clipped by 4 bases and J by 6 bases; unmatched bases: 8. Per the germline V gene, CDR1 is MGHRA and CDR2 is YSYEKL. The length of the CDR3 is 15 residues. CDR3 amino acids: CASSRPTDRAGELFF. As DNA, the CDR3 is TGCGCCAGCAGCCGCCCTACCGACAGGGCCGGGGAGCTGTTTTTT.

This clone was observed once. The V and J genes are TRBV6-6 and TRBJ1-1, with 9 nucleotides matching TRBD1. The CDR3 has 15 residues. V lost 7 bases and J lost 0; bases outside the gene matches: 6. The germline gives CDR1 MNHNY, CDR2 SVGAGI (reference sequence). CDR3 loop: CASNLWTGVNTEAFF. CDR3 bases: TGTGCCAGCAACCTATGGACAGGGGTGAACACTGAAGCTTTCTTT.

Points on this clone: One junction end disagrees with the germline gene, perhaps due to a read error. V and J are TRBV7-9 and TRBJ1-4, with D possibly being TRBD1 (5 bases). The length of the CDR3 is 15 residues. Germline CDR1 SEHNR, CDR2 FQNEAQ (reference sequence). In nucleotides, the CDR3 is TGTTCCAGCAGCTTAGCCCAGCCGGGGGGGGAAAAACTGTTTTTT. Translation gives CSSSLAQPGGEKLFF.

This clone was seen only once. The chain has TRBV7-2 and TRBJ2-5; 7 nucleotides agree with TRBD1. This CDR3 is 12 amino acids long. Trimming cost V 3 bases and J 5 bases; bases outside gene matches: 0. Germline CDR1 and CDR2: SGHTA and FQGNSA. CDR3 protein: CASSFRGETQYF. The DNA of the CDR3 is TGTGCCAGCAGCTTCAGGGGGGAGACCCAGTACTTC.

In DNA, the CDR3 is TGTGCCAGCAGCCCGATGTCGGGGACTGAAGCTTTCTTT. This codes for CASSPMSGTEAFF. The chain couples TRBV7-9 to TRBJ1-1; unclear D gene. The germline V gene encodes CDR1 SEHNR and CDR2 FQNEAQ (reference sequence). The germline V and J ends were trimmed by 5 bases and 5 bases, with 12 bases remaining between them. This CDR3 contains 13 residues.

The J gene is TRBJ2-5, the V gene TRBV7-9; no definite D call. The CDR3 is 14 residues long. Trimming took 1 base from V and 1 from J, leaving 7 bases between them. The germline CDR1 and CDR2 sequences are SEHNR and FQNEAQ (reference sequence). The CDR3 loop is CASSLGAAQETQYF. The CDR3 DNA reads TGTGCCAGCAGCTTAGGGGCAGCCCAAGAGACCCAGTACTTC.

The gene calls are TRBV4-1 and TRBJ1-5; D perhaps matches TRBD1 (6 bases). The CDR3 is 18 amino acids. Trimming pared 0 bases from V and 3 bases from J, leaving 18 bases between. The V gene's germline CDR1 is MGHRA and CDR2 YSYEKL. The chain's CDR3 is CASSQDRSRGAYNQPQHF. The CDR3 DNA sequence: TGCGCCAGCAGCCAAGATAGAAGCAGGGGAGCGTACAATCAGCCCCAGCATTTT.

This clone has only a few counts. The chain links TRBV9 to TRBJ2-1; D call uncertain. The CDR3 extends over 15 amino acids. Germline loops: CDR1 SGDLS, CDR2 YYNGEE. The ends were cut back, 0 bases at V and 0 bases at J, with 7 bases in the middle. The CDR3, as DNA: TGTGCCAGCAGCGTAGCCGCTAGCTCCTACAATGAGCAGTTCTTC. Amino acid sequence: CASSVAASSYNEQFF.

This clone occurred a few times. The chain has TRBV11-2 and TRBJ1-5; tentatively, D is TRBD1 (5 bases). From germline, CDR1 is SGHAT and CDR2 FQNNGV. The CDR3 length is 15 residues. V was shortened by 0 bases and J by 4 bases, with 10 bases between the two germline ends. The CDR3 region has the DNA TGTGCCAGCAGCTTAGATGGCAGGGCGAATCAGCCCCAGCATTTT. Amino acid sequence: CASSLDGRANQPQHF.

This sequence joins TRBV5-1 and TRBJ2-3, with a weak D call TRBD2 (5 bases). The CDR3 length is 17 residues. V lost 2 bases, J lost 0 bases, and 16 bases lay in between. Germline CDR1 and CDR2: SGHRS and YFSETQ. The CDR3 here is CASSFPRERLSTDTQYF. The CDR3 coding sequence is TGCGCCAGCAGCTTCCCCCGGGAACGACTTAGCACAGATACGCAGTATTTT.